Below, 11 T cell receptor beta chains from the same sample are listed, as sequenced in a study of blood T cell repertoires in COVID-19. Sequencing used immunoSEQ multiplex PCR; TCRdb keeps in-frame clones, though not all of them. The table has about 210,000 clones, roughly 86% seen once; the top ten hold about 6%. Sample: PBMCs or T cells enriched from blood (not recorded which). Source of these receptors: a middle-aged man with acute COVID-19.

The chain recombines TRBV30 with TRBJ2-5, with 7 positions matching TRBD1. The CDR3 covers 15 residues. Unmatched junction bases numbered 9, after V lost 3 bases and J lost 2 bases. Germline CDR1 and CDR2: GTSNPN and SVGIG (reference sequence). This CDR3 is CAWRAQGTLQETQYF. The DNA of the CDR3 is TGTGCCTGGAGAGCACAGGGGACCCTACAAGAGACCCAGTACTTC.

This rearrangement joins TRBV9 to TRBJ2-1, with D hard to call. Deletions cut 2 bases from V and 5 bases from J, with 2 bases between. Germline V gene data show CDR1 as SGDLS and CDR2 as YYNGEE. The CDR3 extends over 11 amino acids. DNA for the CDR3: TGTGCCAGCAGCGTTAACAATGAGCAGTTCTTC. Translating it yields CASSVNNEQFF. The entire variable domain, with the rest obtained from reference TRBV9 and TRBJ2-1, is as follows: DSGVTQTPKHLITATGQRVTLRCSPRSGDLSVYWYQQSLDQGLQFLIQYYNGEERAKGNILERFSAQQFPDLHSELNLSSLELGDSALYFCASSVNNEQFFGPGTRLTVL.

As for this clone: This CDR3 is also generated by other DNA sequences in the sample. The V and J genes are TRBV28 and TRBJ2-5; D remains unclear. Per germline, CDR1 MDHEN and CDR2 SYDVKM. Trimming shortened V by 3 bases and J by 4 bases, and 3 bases separated the two germline ends. The CDR3 consists of 11 residues. The CDR3 reads CASSFRETQYF. The CDR3 DNA reads as TGTGCCAGCAGTTTTCGAGAGACCCAGTACTTC.

This sequence joins TRBV2 and TRBJ2-7; TRBD1 might be the D (5 bases). Germline V gene lookup returns CDR1 SNHLY and CDR2 FYNNEI. CDR3 length: 14 amino acids. The germline V and J ends were trimmed by 1 base and 0 bases, with 7 bases remaining between them. CDR3 bases: TGTGCCAGCAGTGAAGGGCAGGGCTCCTACGAGCAGTACTTC. This encodes CASSEGQGSYEQYF.

On this clone: Other DNA sequences in the same sample also yield this CDR3. The rearrangement links TRBV5-4 to TRBJ2-1; 11 bases are a match to TRBD2. Germline V CDR1 and CDR2: SGHNT, YYREEE (reference sequence). V dropped 3 bases and J dropped 3; count of bases not matched to a gene: 2. The CDR3 covers 15 residues. The CDR3 region has the DNA TGTGCCAGCAGCTCCGGGACTAGCGGCTACAATGAGCAGTTCTTC. This codes for CASSSGTSGYNEQFF.

The chain is built from TRBV29-1 and TRBJ2-7; a weak D match, TRBD2 (6 bases). This CDR3 is 11 amino acids long. Looked up from germline, CDR1 is SQVTM and CDR2 is ANQGSEA. Trimming left V 5 bases short and J 11 bases short, with 16 bases between. In DNA form, the CDR3 reads TGCAGCGTTAAGTTGGGGGGAAGAGAGTACTTC. This translates into CSVKLGGREYF.

This chain links TRBV3-1 (or the pseudogene TRBV3-2) with TRBJ2-7; 10 bases map to TRBD2. With V trimmed by 5 bases and J by 1 base, 5 bases remained unmatched. CDR1 is LGHDT, CDR2 YNNKEL, per germline (reference sequence). CDR3 length equals 15 residues. The CDR3 here is CASSSASGRSYEQYF. The CDR3 DNA follows: TGTGCCAGCAGCAGCGCTAGCGGGAGATCCTACGAGCAGTACTTC.

This chain uses TRBV5-1 with TRBJ2-3, with 10 bases fitting TRBD2. Germline V lookup: CDR1 SGHRS, CDR2 YFSETQ. The junction had 9 bases not matched to a gene; V was cut back by 0 bases and J by 5 bases. CDR3 length: 17 amino acids. This CDR3 reads CASSLALAGAGQDTQYF. CDR3 coding DNA: TGCGCCAGCAGCTTGGCCCTAGCGGGGGCCGGCCAAGATACGCAGTATTTT.

CDR3 coding DNA: TGTGCCAGCAGCTTAGAGAGCGGCTTACGGAACTCCGAGCAGTACTTC. This gives the protein CASSLESGLRNSEQYF. The V and J genes are TRBV7-8 and TRBJ2-7, with a tentative D call TRBD2 (5 bases). CDR1 and CDR2 (germline): SGHVS, FQNEAQ. This CDR3 has 16 residues. Trimming cost V 1 base and J 6 bases, with 19 bases left between them.

The rearrangement links TRBV6-5 to TRBJ2-7; perhaps TRBD2 as D (5 bases). Germline CDR1 MNHEY, CDR2 SVGAGI. V dropped 8 bases and J dropped 3 bases, with 14 bases sitting between them. CDR3 length: 13 residues. CDR3 in DNA: TGTGCCAGCGGGCGGACTGGGAACTACGAGCAGTACTTC. It yields the protein CASGRTGNYEQYF.

The V gene is TRBV29-1, the J gene TRBJ1-2; TRBD1 matches 8 bases. Trimming at V came to 5 bases and at J to 6 bases, leaving 8 bases not matched to a gene. Germline loops: CDR1 SQVTM, CDR2 ANQGSEA. The CDR3 consists of 13 residues. The CDR3 region has the DNA TGCAGCGTTAGGGCAGGGGGCGCCCATGGCTACACCTTC. Translated, it gives CSVRAGGAHGYTF.